This TCR beta chain stems from a study of T cell responses to AZD1222 COVID-19 vaccine. Study results and caveats: White British people made up most donors, females outnumbered males, and clonal diversity was possibly underestimated.

A note on this clone: The antigen is not known.

The assay was immunoSEQ multiplex PCR, and TCRdb's table has in-frame clones only and misses some. Among about 100,000 clones, about 85% were seen once, and the ten largest hold 5%. Sequences were derived from peripheral blood, sampled on day 0 of AZD1222 vaccination. The sequence derives from an adult in good health.

The CDR3: CSASGTGNTEAFF. DNA for the CDR3: TGCAGTGCTAGTGGGACAGGGAACACTGAAGCTTTCTTT. The J gene is TRBJ1-1, the V gene TRBV20-1; 8 bases fit TRBD1. Germline trimming cut 3 bases from V and 1 base from J; bases unmatched to any gene: 1. Germline V gene data show CDR1 as DFQATT and CDR2 as SNEGSKA (reference sequence). The CDR3 runs to 13 residues.